This TCR beta chain was documented in a study of shared clonotypes between healthy human individuals. Produced via immunoSEQ multiplex PCR; TCRdb's table is partial and in-frame only. The data hold 1.5 million to 1.9 million clones, with 95% to 99% observed a single time. This CDR3 is built from 16 residues. V was pared by 3 bases and J by 0 bases, with 15 bases between. Germline lookup yields CDR1 SGHRS and CDR2 YFSETQ. As regards this clone: Its antigen is as yet unknown.

The study's findings and limits: Researchers found naive subsets generally carried larger estimated richness than memory subsets.

The TCR sequence derives from a man aged 25 to 40 in good health. The sequencing input was naive CD4+ T cells sorted from blood. The subset denotes: CD45RA+ positively selected. This chain links TRBV5-1 with TRBJ2-5; TRBD1 is a possible D gene (5 bases). The CDR3 sequence is CASSSPSGSYQETQYF. CDR3 in DNA: TGCGCCAGCAGCTCCCCCTCAGGGTCCTACCAAGAGACCCAGTACTTC.